A selection of T cell receptor beta chains follows, all from one sample in a study of blood T cell repertoires in COVID-19. Method: immunoSEQ multiplex PCR; TCRdb's copy keeps in-frame clones and lacks some. The sample holds roughly 200,000 clones, about 80% seen once. Sequencing was performed on PBMCs or T cells enriched from blood (not recorded which). The receptor set was obtained from a woman aged 55 to 70 with acute COVID-19. CDR3s include the opening cysteine and the closing phenylalanine or tryptophan. The D gene is left open where the match is weak. Not every row has a clone size; where given, it reads once, few, many or a size class.

clone_size,v_call,d_call,j_call,cdr3_nt,cdr3_aa
NA,TRBV24-1,TRBD1,TRBJ2-7,TGTGCCACCAGGCGAGGGACAGGGGCTTACGAGCAGTACTTC,CATRRGTGAYEQYF
NA,TRBV5-6,TRBD1,TRBJ1-2,TGTGCCAGCAGCCCGGACAGGGTTCTTTACGGCTACACCTTC,CASSPDRVLYGYTF
few,TRBV20-1,NA,TRBJ2-3,TGCAGTGCTAGTCCCGGGACTGCTAGCACAGATACGCAGTATTTT,CSASPGTASTDTQYF
NA,TRBV5-1,TRBD1,TRBJ2-3,TGCGCCAGCAGCTTGGTAGGACAGGGGAGCACAGATACGCAGTATTTT,CASSLVGQGSTDTQYF
NA,TRBV15,NA,TRBJ1-2,TGTGCCACCAGAGGCGGGGCGAGCTATGGCTACACCTTC,CATRGGASYGYTF
NA,TRBV9,TRBD2,TRBJ2-1,TGTGCCAGCAGCGTAGGTAGCGGGAGGGTTTATGAGCAGTTCTTC,CASSVGSGRVYEQFF
few,TRBV7-9,TRBD1,TRBJ1-2,TGTGCCAGCAGCACAGACAGGGGGCTCGGCTACACCTTC,CASSTDRGLGYTF
few,TRBV5-1,TRBD1,TRBJ1-1,TGCGCCAGCAATGAGGGTTACAGGGGATGGGGCACTGAAGCTTTCTTT,CASNEGYRGWGTEAFF
NA,TRBV7-7,NA,TRBJ1-5,TGTGCCAGCAGCTTACTAAACCGCGTCGGCAATCAGCCCCAGCATTTT,CASSLLNRVGNQPQHF
NA,TRBV7-2,NA,TRBJ2-2,TGTGCCAGCAGCTTAGGTCTAGCCCCCACCGGGGAGCTGTTTTTT,CASSLGLAPTGELFF